This TCR beta chain was sequenced for a study of blood T cell repertoires in COVID-19. The wider study: Sample material is recorded as cDNA or gDNA derived from T cells, B-cell-depleted T cells, or PBMCs.

The CDR3 consists of 14 residues. The J segment lost 8 bases and the V segment lost 1 base, leaving 4 bases of the junction unmatched. Looked up from germline, CDR1 is MDHEN and CDR2 is SYDVKM. Only in-frame clones appear in the TCRdb table, and some are missing; sequencing was by immunoSEQ multiplex PCR. The repertoire has roughly 150,000 clones, 80% to 90% of them found once; the top ten carry about 15%. The source is a woman between 40 and 50 years old with acute or convalescent COVID-19. The gene calls are TRBV28 and TRBJ2-4, with 8 bases identical to TRBD1. Sequenced: peripheral blood. CDR3 nucleotides: TGTGCCAGCAGTTTATTGGGACAGGAGGACATTCAGTACTTC. Amino acids: CASSLLGQEDIQYF.